What follows are 16 T cell receptor beta chains derived from one specimen sequenced in a study of early T cells in non-severe SARS-CoV-2 infection. TCRdb recomputed calls from the 5' RACE reads with MiXCR, one row per CDR3 protein. The sample lists about 52,000 distinct CDR3 sequences; 9.5% to 11% were seen once. The sample taken for sequencing was whole blood. The receptors originated from an adult who was a healthcare worker with PCR-confirmed SARS-CoV-2 infection or an uninfected control (not recorded which).

The rearrangement joins TRBV24-1 to TRBJ2-5; D not resolved. Trimming stripped 9 bases from V and 5 bases from J, with 15 bases between. The CDR3 contains 13 residues. Germline CDR1 is KGHDR and CDR2 is SFDVKD. CDR3 nucleotides: TGTGCCACCGCGAGCGTCCAACCGGAGACCCAGTACTTC. Translated, it gives CATASVQPETQYF.

The V call is TRBV6-2 or TRBV6-3, the J call TRBJ1-2; D gene uncertain. Germline V CDR1 and CDR2: MNHEY, SVGEGT. The V gene lost 5 bases and the J gene lost 4 bases, with 38 bases spanning the gap. This CDR3 region has 22 residues. The CDR3 DNA reads TGTGCCAGCAGTACGGAAACCGAATCCCACCACACAAAGTGCGGTTATTGCTATGGCTACACCTTC. The encoded protein is CASSTETESHHTKCGYCYGYTF.

Comment on this clonotype: At one boundary the junction diverges from the germline segment, which might be a read error. This chain connects TRBV3-1 to TRBJ2-3; D is possibly TRBD2 (7 bases). CDR1 is LGHDT, CDR2 YNNKEL, per germline (reference sequence). CDR3 length equals 15 residues. CDR3 in amino acids: CASSRIGGGTDTQFF. The CDR3 DNA follows: TGTGCCAGCAGCCGCATCGGCGGGGGCACAGATACGCAGTTTTTT.

J is TRBJ1-6 and V is TRBV7-2; a possible D gene is TRBD1 (5 bases). With 1 base removed from V and 0 bases from J, the gap between germline ends came to 13 bases. The germline V gene has CDR1 SGHTA and CDR2 FQGNSA. There are 18 residues in the CDR3. CDR3 region: CASSLEGRQSSYNSPLHF. In DNA, the CDR3 is TGTGCCAGCAGCTTAGAGGGGAGACAGAGCTCCTATAATTCACCCCTCCACTTT. Drawing the rest from reference TRBV7-2 and TRBJ1-6, the complete variable domain is GAGVSQSPSNKVTEKGKDVELRCDPISGHTALYWYRQSLGQGLEFLIYFQGNSAPDKSGLPSDRFSAERTGGSVSTLTIQRTQQEDSAVYLCASSLEGRQSSYNSPLHFGNGTRLTVT.

This clonotype appeared a few times. This chain joins TRBV28 and TRBJ2-1; D is undetermined. The V end lost 0 bases, the J end lost 2 bases, and 8 bases lay between the germline ends. The CDR3 extends over 15 amino acids. Germline CDR1 reads MDHEN; CDR2 reads SYDVKM. This CDR3 is CASSLWAFTYNEQFF. The CDR3 nucleotides are TGTGCCAGCAGTTTATGGGCTTTTACCTACAATGAGCAGTTCTTC.

This clonotype was picked up many times. V and J are TRBV6-5 and TRBJ1-2; weak D call: TRBD1 (6 bases). Trimming stripped 6 bases from V and 4 bases from J, with 18 bases between. This CDR3 has 15 amino acids. Germline V gene data show CDR1 as MNHEY and CDR2 as SVGAGI. CDR3 in DNA: TGTGCCAGCAGCCCCGGGGGGGGGCAGGTCTATGGCTACACCTTC. Its protein is CASSPGGGQVYGYTF.

This clonotype showed up just a few times. This rearrangement joins TRBV7-2 to TRBJ2-7; perhaps D is TRBD1 or TRBD2 (6 bases each). CDR3 length: 14 amino acids. Looked up from germline, CDR1 is SGHTA and CDR2 is FQGNSA. Trimming removed 2 bases at V and 10 bases at J, with 18 bases between. CDR3 in DNA: TGTGCCAGCAGCTTAATTGGGGGCGGGGCGGCCCAGTACTTC. Protein product: CASSLIGGGAAQYF.

This clonotype was counted ten times or more. The chain's CDR3 is CASRAGANEKLFF. CDR3 in DNA: TGTGCCAGCAGGGCGGGGGCTAATGAAAAACTGTTTTTT. The chain links TRBV12-3 or TRBV12-4 to TRBJ1-4; TRBD1 is a possible D gene (5 bases). The CDR3 has 13 residues. Trimming took 6 bases from V and 3 from J, leaving 8 bases between them.

This clonotype was seen repeatedly, ten times or more. This chain joins TRBV29-1 and TRBJ2-7; TRBD2 aligns across 9 bases. V dropped 3 bases and J dropped 1; count of bases not matched to a gene: 7. Germline V gene lookup returns CDR1 SQVTM and CDR2 ANQGSEA. This CDR3 is 15 amino acids long. The CDR3 sequence: CSVDWGSGRSYEQYF. DNA of the CDR3: TGCAGCGTTGACTGGGGCAGCGGGAGGTCCTACGAGCAGTACTTC.

This clonotype was seen at least ten times. The J gene is TRBJ1-2, the V gene TRBV10-2, with a tentative D call TRBD1 (5 bases). This CDR3 spans 16 amino acids. Trimming took off 0 bases at V and 7 bases at J, with 18 bases between the two ends. Germline CDR1 WSHSY, CDR2 SAAADI. As DNA, the CDR3 is TGCGCCAGCAGTGAGTCATCAGGGTCGGCGGGAGGTGGCTACACCTTC. Encoded protein: CASSESSGSAGGGYTF.

This clonotype was counted a few times. The chain links TRBV6-5 to TRBJ1-2; 7 bases fit TRBD1. CDR1 is MNHEY, CDR2 SVGAGI, per germline. With V trimmed by 0 bases and J by 4 bases, 5 bases remained unmatched. The CDR3 spans 15 residues. CDR3 DNA sequence: TGTGCCAGCAGTTACTCCCGGACAGGAGTCTATGGCTACACCTTC. It encodes CASSYSRTGVYGYTF.

This clonotype is labeled medium-sized. The gene calls are TRBV4-1 and TRBJ1-1; the D gene is possibly TRBD1 (5 bases). Germline assignment: CDR1 MGHRA and CDR2 YSYEKL. Between the trimmed V and J ends, which lost 1 base and 1 base, there was a span of 13 bases. This CDR3 contains 16 residues. The DNA of the CDR3 is TGCGCCAGCAGCCAAGTATTGAGGGGAGCGAACACTGAAGCTTTCTTT. Translating it yields CASSQVLRGANTEAFF.

This clonotype was found many times. The chain uses TRBV20-1 and TRBJ1-1; D is possibly TRBD1 (6 bases). The V end lost 1 base, the J end lost 7 bases, and 10 bases lay between the germline ends. There are 12 residues in the CDR3. Germline CDR1 is DFQATT and CDR2 is SNEGSKA (reference sequence). The CDR3 sequence: CSARGGADEAFF. In DNA, the CDR3 is TGCAGTGCTAGAGGGGGGGCGGATGAAGCTTTCTTT.

This clonotype has ten or more counts. This chain connects TRBV6-4 to TRBJ2-1; D uncertain. Trimming removed 5 bases at V and 0 bases at J, with 5 bases between. This CDR3 has 13 amino acids. The V gene's germline CDR1 is MRHNA and CDR2 SNTAGT. The CDR3 sequence: CASSQNSYNEQFF. CDR3 in DNA: TGTGCCAGCAGTCAAAACTCCTACAATGAGCAGTTCTTC.

There are many counts of this clonotype. This rearrangement joins TRBV7-6 to TRBJ2-2; 9 bases map to TRBD2. V lost 5 bases to trimming and J lost 5 bases; unmatched junction nucleotides: 9. This CDR3 comprises 16 residues. Per the germline V gene, CDR1 is SGHVS and CDR2 is FNYEAQ. Here the CDR3 DNA reads TGTGCCAGCAGCCTTATTAGCGGGGGCCCTACCGGGGAGCTGTTTTTT. Translated, it gives CASSLISGGPTGELFF.

In this sample, this clonotype turned up many times. The chain uses TRBV14 and TRBJ2-1; 12 bases are shared with TRBD2. This CDR3 is 15 amino acids long. Germline CDR1 reads SGHDN; CDR2 reads FVKESK. The V and J ends lost 3 bases and 8 bases, in that order; junction bases with no gene match: 5. This chain's CDR3 is CASSQVTSGGHEQFF. The CDR3 bases are TGTGCCAGCAGCCAGGTTACTAGCGGGGGGCATGAGCAGTTCTTC. The whole variable domain, filled in from reference TRBV14 and TRBJ2-1, reads EAGVTQFPSHSVIEKGQTVTLRCDPISGHDNLYWYRRVMGKEIKFLLHFVKESKQDESGMPNNRFLAERTGGTYSTLKVQPAELEDSGVYFCASSQVTSGGHEQFFGPGTRLTVL.